Below, 8 T cell receptor beta chains from the same sample are listed, as sequenced in a study of blood T cell repertoires in COVID-19. Libraries were prepared by immunoSEQ multiplex PCR; TCRdb keeps only in-frame clonotypes and omits some of them. In the table there are approximately 90,000 clones, 85% to 90% of which are singletons. The sample taken for sequencing was peripheral blood. The source of these receptors is a man aged 55-75 years with acute or convalescent COVID-19.

The rearrangement links TRBV13 to TRBJ2-5; TRBD2 matches at 14 bases. CDR1 PRHDT and CDR2 FYEKMQ come from the germline V gene (reference sequence). The trim removed 5 bases at V and 5 bases at J, leaving 10 bases unmatched. The CDR3 is 17 residues long. The CDR3 sequence: CASSPRLAGGPRETQYF. CDR3 coding DNA: TGTGCCAGCAGCCCCCGACTAGCGGGGGGGCCCCGGGAGACCCAGTACTTC.

The gene calls are TRBV5-6 and TRBJ2-7, with a weak D call TRBD1 (5 bases). CDR3 length equals 13 residues. V was pared by 0 bases and J by 5 bases, with 9 bases between. The germline CDR1 and CDR2 sequences are SGHDT and YYEEEE. CDR3 protein: CASSLGGIDEQYF. CDR3 nucleotides: TGTGCCAGCAGCTTGGGGGGCATCGACGAGCAGTACTTC.

The rearrangement uses TRBV12-3 or TRBV12-4 and TRBJ1-5, with no clear D. V lost 5 bases, J lost 9 bases, and 11 bases lay in between. This CDR3 comprises 12 residues. CDR3 in DNA: TGTGCCAGCAGTCCTCGAGCGGGGCCCCAGCATTTT. Protein: CASSPRAGPQHF.

The chain combines TRBV11-2 with TRBJ2-7; possibly TRBD2 for D (5 bases). CDR3 length equals 13 residues. CDR1 SGHAT and CDR2 FQNNGV come from the germline V gene. V shed 3 bases and J shed 7 bases, with 13 bases lying between them. The CDR3 loop reads CASSLQVGGEQYF. The CDR3 nucleotides read TGTGCCAGCAGCTTGCAAGTAGGAGGAGAGCAGTACTTC.

This CDR3 is CASSGYPVGGARNEQFF. The CDR3 nucleotides read TGCGCCAGCAGCGGATACCCAGTCGGGGGGGCCCGAAATGAGCAGTTCTTC. The rearrangement links TRBV4-3 to TRBJ2-1; 8 nucleotides agree with TRBD2. The CDR3 loop spans 17 amino acids. The V gene end was trimmed by 5 bases and the J gene end by 7 bases; junction bases not matched to a gene: 16. Germline lookup yields CDR1 LGHNA and CDR2 YSLEER.

The rearrangement joins TRBV6-5 to TRBJ1-5; 7 bases line up with TRBD1. This CDR3 has 13 residues. J lost 15 bases, V lost 6 bases, and 14 bases had no gene match. Germline V lookup: CDR1 MNHEY, CDR2 SVGAGI. The CDR3 DNA reads TGTGCCAGCAGGCCGGGGACAGTTACTCACCTGCATTTT. Its translation: CASRPGTVTHLHF.

This clone came up once. CDR3 nucleotides: TGTGCCAGCAGCCAGGCAAAGACGGGGAACACTGAAGCTTTCTTT. It translates to CASSQAKTGNTEAFF. This chain uses TRBV3-1 (or the pseudogene TRBV3-2) with TRBJ1-1; D is unclear. The V end lost 3 bases, the J end lost 1 base, and 12 bases lay between the germline ends. The germline V gene encodes CDR1 LGHDT and CDR2 YNNKEL (reference sequence). This CDR3 has 15 residues.

The chain links TRBV7-6 to TRBJ1-1; D unresolved. V was pared by 1 base and J by 5 bases, with 11 bases between. Germline loops: CDR1 SGHVS, CDR2 FNYEAQ. This CDR3 is built from 14 residues. CDR3 loop: CASSLGGQATEAFF. In DNA, the CDR3 is TGTGCCAGCAGCTTAGGCGGGCAGGCGACTGAAGCTTTCTTT.